These T cell receptor beta chains were read from a single sample in a study of beta chain features in type 1 diabetes. Profiling relied on immunoSEQ multiplex PCR, and the TCRdb table lists in-frame clones only, not all of them. The sample carries over 700,000 clones, 17% recorded once. Material: naive CD4+ T cells from blood. The receptors shown here come from a woman younger than 30 in good health. Both conserved end residues are part of each CDR3. Fields, in order: D gene, V gene, clone size, J gene, CDR3 protein, CDR3 DNA. A D gene is named only where the DNA matches it firmly. Clone size is given for some rows only: seen once, a few or many times, or a class if the clone is expanded.

TRBD1,TRBV15,.,TRBJ1-2,CATSRGGQGFYFDF,TGTGCCACCAGCAGAGGGGGACAGGGGTTTTATTTCGACTTC
.,TRBV7-7,.,TRBJ2-1,CASSSWGGEQFF,TGTGCTAGCAGCTCATGGGGCGGTGAGCAGTTCTTC
.,TRBV28,few,TRBJ2-2,CASSSTVNTGSWLFF,TGTGCCAGCAGTTCCACAGTCAACACTGGGTCGTGGCTGTTTTTT
.,TRBV28,.,TRBJ1-5,CASSHSWQPQHF,TGTGCCAGCAGTCACTCTTGGCAGCCCCAGCATTTT
TRBD2,TRBV7-3,few,TRBJ2-1,CASSVGSGRGNEQFF,TGTGCCAGCAGCGTAGGCAGCGGGAGGGGGAATGAGCAGTTCTTC
.,TRBV28,.,TRBJ2-4,CASSTIPRAKNIQYF,TGTGCCAGCAGTACGATCCCAAGGGCCAAAAACATTCAGTACTTC
.,TRBV18,few,TRBJ2-7,CASSPSLGYEQYF,TGTGCCAGCTCACCATCCTTAGGCTACGAGCAGTACTTC
.,TRBV7-8,few,TRBJ1-5,CASSSRDIGNQPQHF,TGTGCCAGCAGCTCCCGGGACATCGGCAATCAGCCCCAGCATTTT
TRBD1,TRBV2,few,TRBJ2-5,CASSRTGQETQYF,TGTGCCAGCAGTCGGACAGGCCAAGAGACCCAGTACTTC
TRBD2,TRBV5-6,few,TRBJ2-7,CASSLWGGRVYEQYF,TGTGCCAGCAGCTTGTGGGGAGGGAGGGTCTACGAGCAGTACTTC
TRBD1,TRBV6-4,.,TRBJ2-2,CASSEQGATGELFF,TGTGCCAGCAGTGAGCAGGGGGCCACCGGGGAGCTGTTTTTT
.,TRBV28,few,TRBJ2-7,CASSLTRPSSYEQYF,TGTGCCAGCAGCCTGACTAGACCGAGCTCCTACGAGCAGTACTTC
.,TRBV10-3,few,TRBJ1-2,CAIRGGSGQYVFGYTF,TGTGCCATCAGGGGAGGCTCAGGACAGTACGTCTTTGGCTACACCTTC
.,TRBV7-2,once,TRBJ1-4,CASSLVGGEKLFF,TGTGCCAGCAGCTTAGTGGGGGGTGAAAAACTGTTTTTT
.,TRBV25-1,few,TRBJ2-7,CASRGAGAASYEQYF,TGTGCCAGCAGGGGTGCCGGGGCAGCCTCCTACGAGCAGTACTTC
.,TRBV7-2,.,TRBJ2-2,CASSLTLEGSGELFF,TGTGCCAGCAGCCTGACCTTGGAGGGGTCTGGGGAGCTGTTTTTT
.,TRBV18,few,TRBJ1-2,CASSPRSREDGYTF,TGTGCCAGCTCACCACGCTCCAGGGAAGATGGCTACACCTTC
.,TRBV15,.,TRBJ2-7,CATSRDSVAAYEQYF,TGTGCCACCAGCAGAGATTCAGTAGCGGCCTACGAGCAGTACTTC
.,TRBV4-3,few,TRBJ2-5,CASSQDLRIQETQYF,TGCGCCAGCAGCCAAGATCTCCGAATCCAAGAGACCCAGTACTTC
.,TRBV7-4,.,TRBJ2-7,CASSLDSRGRLYEQYF,TGTGCCAGCAGCTTAGATTCGAGGGGCCGGCTATACGAGCAGTACTTC
.,TRBV28,few,TRBJ1-1,CASSSGQMNTEAFF,TGTGCCAGCAGTTCGGGACAAATGAACACTGAAGCTTTCTTT
.,TRBV28,once,TRBJ1-1,CASNLVGGQDAEAFF,TGTGCCAGCAATCTAGTGGGGGGACAAGATGCTGAAGCTTTCTTT
TRBD2,TRBV5-4,.,TRBJ2-5,CASSLGGTSAKETQYF,TGTGCCAGCAGCTTGGGAGGGACTAGCGCGAAAGAGACCCAGTACTTC
.,TRBV10-3,.,TRBJ2-3,CASSASFTDTQYF,TGTGCCAGCAGTGCTAGTTTCACAGATACGCAGTATTTT
TRBD2,TRBV5-1,.,TRBJ2-7,CASSPIVIAGGYEQYF,TGCGCCAGCAGCCCGATTGTTATAGCGGGAGGGTACGAGCAGTACTTC
.,TRBV2,few,TRBJ2-5,CASSAGGGEWETQYF,TGTGCCAGCAGTGCGGGAGGGGGCGAGTGGGAGACCCAGTACTTC
TRBD2,TRBV7-9,few,TRBJ2-7,CASSSGTSERPYEQYF,TGTGCCAGCAGCTCCGGGACTAGCGAAAGGCCCTACGAGCAGTACTTC
.,TRBV28,.,TRBJ2-7,CASSRDYSYEQYF,TGTGCCAGCAGTCGGGATTACTCCTACGAGCAGTACTTC
.,TRBV10-3,few,TRBJ2-1,CAARGGTTYNEQFF,TGTGCCGCCCGAGGGGGGACCACCTACAATGAGCAGTTCTTC
.,TRBV7-9,few,TRBJ2-5,CASSLGSGLQETQYF,TGTGCCAGCAGCTTAGGTTCCGGGCTCCAAGAGACCCAGTACTTC
.,TRBV2,.,TRBJ2-6,CASLSPGLVLTF,TGTGCCAGTTTATCTCCCGGGCTTGTCCTGACTTTC
.,TRBV28,few,TRBJ1-2,CASRYPGTGYGYTF,TGTGCCAGCAGGTACCCTGGGACCGGGTATGGCTACACCTTC
.,TRBV7-2,.,TRBJ1-5,CASSLGSQTNQPQHF,TGTGCCAGCAGCTTAGGGTCCCAGACCAATCAGCCCCAGCATTTT
.,TRBV10-3,.,TRBJ2-1,CAISESEYNEQFF,TGTGCCATCAGTGAGTCGGAATACAATGAGCAGTTCTTC
.,TRBV7-2,.,TRBJ2-2,CASSFRTLTANTGELFF,TGTGCCAGCAGCTTCCGGACTCTTACCGCGAACACCGGGGAGCTGTTTTTT
.,TRBV11-2,.,TRBJ2-7,CASSLDNRGMFYEQYF,TGTGCCAGCAGCTTAGATAATCGGGGGATGTTCTACGAGCAGTACTTC
.,TRBV11-2,.,TRBJ2-1,CASSRSSEGEQFF,TGTGCCAGCAGCCGATCTAGCGAGGGAGAGCAGTTCTTC